This TCR beta chain was captured in a study of breast tumors, draining lymph nodes, adjacent tissues. Notes on the study in general: Tumors had less TCR diversity than lymph nodes, more than nontumor tissue.

Each CDR3 protein gets one entry after TCRdb re-called the multiplex PCR reads with MiXCR. The sample yields 180,000 or so distinct CDR3 sequences, roughly 31% seen once. Samples came from axillary lymph nodes draining the breast cancer. The CDR3 covers 15 residues. Trimming removed 7 bases from V and 3 bases from J; junction bases left unmatched: 8. As concerns this clonotype: The antigen is unknown. A read error may explain this, as a much larger clone is one base away.

The material sequenced was axillary lymph node tissue. This TCR was sampled from a female donor with breast cancer. Some clones in this sample may be carry-over from other donors' samples. The V gene is TRBV12-3 or TRBV12-4, the J gene TRBJ2-2, with 7 bases lining up with TRBD1. CDR3 DNA sequence: TGTGCCAGCACCAGAGGGACAGCGGACACCGGGGAGCTGTTTTTT. It translates to CASTRGTADTGELFF.